The present TCR beta chain was sequenced within a study of OX40 agonist ivuxolimab in advanced cancers. Looking at the study overall: Partial responses were achieved by three patients: one hepatocellular carcinoma, two cutaneous melanoma.

Measured with immunoSEQ multiplex PCR; TCRdb has only the in-frame clones, and not every one. The sample contains 92,000 or so clones, about nine tenths of which appear only once. Germline trimming cut 8 bases from V and 5 bases from J; bases unmatched to any gene: 15. Per the germline V gene, CDR1 is SQVTM and CDR2 is ANQGSEA. The CDR3 extends over 15 amino acids. The genes are TRBV29-1 and TRBJ2-1; 7 nucleotides match TRBD2. The source of this sequence is an adult with an advanced solid tumor such as melanoma, head and neck, liver or kidney cancer. The sample was CD4+ or CD8+ T cells sorted from blood, taken in a trial of the OX40 agonist ivuxolimab. In DNA, the CDR3 is TGCAGCTCAAAAAGAGGGGCTAGCGGACACAATGAGCAGTTCTTC. This gives the protein CSSKRGASGHNEQFF.